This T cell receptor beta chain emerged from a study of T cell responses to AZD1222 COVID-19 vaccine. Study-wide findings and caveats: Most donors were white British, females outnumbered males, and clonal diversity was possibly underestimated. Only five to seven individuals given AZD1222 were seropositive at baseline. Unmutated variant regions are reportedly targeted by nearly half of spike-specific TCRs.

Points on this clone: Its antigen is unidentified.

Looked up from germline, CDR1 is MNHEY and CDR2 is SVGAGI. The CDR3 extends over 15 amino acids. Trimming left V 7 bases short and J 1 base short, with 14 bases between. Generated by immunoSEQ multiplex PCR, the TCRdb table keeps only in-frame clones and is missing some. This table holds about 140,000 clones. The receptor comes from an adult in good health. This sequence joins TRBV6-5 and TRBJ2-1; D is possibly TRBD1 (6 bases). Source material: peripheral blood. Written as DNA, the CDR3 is TGTGCCAGCAAACTGGGGGCCCGATCCTACAATGAGCAGTTCTTC. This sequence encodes CASKLGARSYNEQFF.